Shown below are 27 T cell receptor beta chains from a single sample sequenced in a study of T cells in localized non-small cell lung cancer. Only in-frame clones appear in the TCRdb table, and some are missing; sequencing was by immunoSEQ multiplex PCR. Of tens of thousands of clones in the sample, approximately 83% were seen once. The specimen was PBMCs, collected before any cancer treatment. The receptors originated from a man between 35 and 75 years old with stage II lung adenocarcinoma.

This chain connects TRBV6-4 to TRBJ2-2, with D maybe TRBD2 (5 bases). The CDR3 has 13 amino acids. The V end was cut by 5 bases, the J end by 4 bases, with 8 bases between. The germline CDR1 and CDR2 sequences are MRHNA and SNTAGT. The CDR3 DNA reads TGTGCCAGCAGTCCAGAGGGCACCGGGGAGCTGTTTTTT. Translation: CASSPEGTGELFF.

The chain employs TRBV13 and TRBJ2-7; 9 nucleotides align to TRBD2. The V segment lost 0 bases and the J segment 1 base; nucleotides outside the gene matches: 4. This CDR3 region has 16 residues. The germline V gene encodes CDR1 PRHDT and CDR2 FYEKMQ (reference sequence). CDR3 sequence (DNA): TGTGCCAGCAGCTTAGGGGGTAGCGGGAGATCCTACGAGCAGTACTTC. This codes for CASSLGGSGRSYEQYF.

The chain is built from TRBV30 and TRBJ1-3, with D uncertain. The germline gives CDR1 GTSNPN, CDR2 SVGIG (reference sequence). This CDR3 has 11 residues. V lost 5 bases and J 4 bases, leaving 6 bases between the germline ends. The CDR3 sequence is CAWGVGNTIYF. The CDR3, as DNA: TGTGCCTGGGGAGTGGGAAACACCATATATTTT.

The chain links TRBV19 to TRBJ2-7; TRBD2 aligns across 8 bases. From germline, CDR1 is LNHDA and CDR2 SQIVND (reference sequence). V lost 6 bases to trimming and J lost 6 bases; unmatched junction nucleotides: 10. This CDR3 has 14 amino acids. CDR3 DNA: TGTGCCAGTAGGTCCGGGACTAGGTCCGCCGAGCAGTACTTC. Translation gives CASRSGTRSAEQYF. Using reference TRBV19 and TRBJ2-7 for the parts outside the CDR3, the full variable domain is DGGITQSPKYLFRKEGQNVTLSCEQNLNHDAMYWYRQDPGQGLRLIYYSQIVNDFQKGDIAEGYSVSREKKESFPLTVTSAQKNPTAFYLCASRSGTRSAEQYFGPGTRLTVT.

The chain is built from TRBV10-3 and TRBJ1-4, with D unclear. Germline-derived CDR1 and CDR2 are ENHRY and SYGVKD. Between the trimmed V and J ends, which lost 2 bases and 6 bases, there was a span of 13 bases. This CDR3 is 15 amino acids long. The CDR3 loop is CAISEMDRSDEKLFF. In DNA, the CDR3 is TGTGCCATCAGTGAGATGGACCGCTCCGATGAAAAACTGTTTTTT.

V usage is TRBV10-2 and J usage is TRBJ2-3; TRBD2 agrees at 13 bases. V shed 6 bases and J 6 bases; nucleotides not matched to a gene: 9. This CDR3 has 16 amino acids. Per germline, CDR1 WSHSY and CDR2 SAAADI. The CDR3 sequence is CASRETLAGGFDTQYF. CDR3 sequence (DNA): TGCGCCAGCAGAGAGACACTAGCGGGGGGGTTTGATACGCAGTATTTT.

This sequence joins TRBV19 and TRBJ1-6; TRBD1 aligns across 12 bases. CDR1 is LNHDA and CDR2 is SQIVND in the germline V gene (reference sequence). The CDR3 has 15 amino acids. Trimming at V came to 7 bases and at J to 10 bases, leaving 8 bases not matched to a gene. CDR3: CASTDGTGGRSPLHF. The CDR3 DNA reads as TGTGCCAGTACCGACGGGACAGGGGGCCGCTCACCCCTCCACTTT.

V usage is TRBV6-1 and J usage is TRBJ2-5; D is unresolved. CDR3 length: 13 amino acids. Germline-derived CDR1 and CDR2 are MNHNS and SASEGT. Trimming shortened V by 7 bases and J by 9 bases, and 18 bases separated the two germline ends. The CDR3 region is CASTMVVSGPQYF. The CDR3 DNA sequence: TGTGCCAGCACCATGGTAGTGAGTGGCCCCCAGTACTTC.

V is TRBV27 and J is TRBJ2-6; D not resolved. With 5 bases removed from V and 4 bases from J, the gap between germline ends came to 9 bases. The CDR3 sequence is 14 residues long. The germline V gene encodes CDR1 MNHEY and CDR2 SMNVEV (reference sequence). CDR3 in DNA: TGTGCCAGCAGTATCATACGGGGGGCCAACGTCCTGACTTTC. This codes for CASSIIRGANVLTF.

The CDR3 bases are TGTGCCAGCAGTGGTGGGCAGGGGGGCCACGAGCAGTACTTC. This gives the protein CASSGGQGGHEQYF. V gene TRBV6-1 combines with J gene TRBJ2-7, with D maybe TRBD1 (7 bases). V lost 4 bases, J lost 5 bases, and 15 bases lay in between. The CDR3 contains 14 residues. CDR1 MNHNS and CDR2 SASEGT come from the germline V gene.

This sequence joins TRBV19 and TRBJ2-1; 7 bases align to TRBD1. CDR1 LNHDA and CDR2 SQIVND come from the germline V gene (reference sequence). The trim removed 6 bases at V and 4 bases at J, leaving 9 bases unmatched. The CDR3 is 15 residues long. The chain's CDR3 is CASSPLGGGYNEQFF. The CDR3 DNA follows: TGTGCCAGTAGCCCTCTAGGGGGCGGATACAATGAGCAGTTCTTC.

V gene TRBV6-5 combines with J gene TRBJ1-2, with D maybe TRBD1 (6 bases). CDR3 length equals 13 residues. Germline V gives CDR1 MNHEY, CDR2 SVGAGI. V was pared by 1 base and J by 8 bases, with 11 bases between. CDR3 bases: TGTGCCAGCAGTTACTTCAGGACAGAAGGCTACACCTTC. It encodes CASSYFRTEGYTF.

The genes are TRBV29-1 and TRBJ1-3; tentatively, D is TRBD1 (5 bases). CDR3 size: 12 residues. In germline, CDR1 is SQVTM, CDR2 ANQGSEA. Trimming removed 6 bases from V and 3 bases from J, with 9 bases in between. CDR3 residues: CSVATGGNTIYF. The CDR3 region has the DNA TGCAGCGTGGCAACAGGTGGAAACACCATATATTTT.

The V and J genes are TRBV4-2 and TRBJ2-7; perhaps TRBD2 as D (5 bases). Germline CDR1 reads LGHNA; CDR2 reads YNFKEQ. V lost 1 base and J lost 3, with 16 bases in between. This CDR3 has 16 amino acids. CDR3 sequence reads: CASSQGGNSASYEQYF. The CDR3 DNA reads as TGTGCCAGCAGCCAAGGAGGAAATAGCGCGAGCTACGAGCAGTACTTC.

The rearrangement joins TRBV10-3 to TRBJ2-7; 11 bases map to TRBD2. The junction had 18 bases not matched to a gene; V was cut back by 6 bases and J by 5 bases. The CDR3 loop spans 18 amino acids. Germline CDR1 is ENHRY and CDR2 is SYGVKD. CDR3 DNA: TGTGCCATCAGGGAAGGGAATAGCGGGAGGGCCTTGACAAACGAGCAGTACTTC. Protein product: CAIREGNSGRALTNEQYF.

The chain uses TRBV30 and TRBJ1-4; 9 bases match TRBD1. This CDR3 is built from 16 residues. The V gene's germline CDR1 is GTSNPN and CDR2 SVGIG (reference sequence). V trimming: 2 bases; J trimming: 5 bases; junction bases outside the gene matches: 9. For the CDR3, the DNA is TGTGCCTGGAGTACAGGGGGCGGTGGAAAGAATGAAAAACTGTTTTTT. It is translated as CAWSTGGGGKNEKLFF.

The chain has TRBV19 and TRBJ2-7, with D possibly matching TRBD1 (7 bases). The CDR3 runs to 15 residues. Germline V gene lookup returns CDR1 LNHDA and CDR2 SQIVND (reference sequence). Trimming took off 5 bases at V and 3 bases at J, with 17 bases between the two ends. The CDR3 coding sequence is TGTGCCAGTAGTCGGGCAGGGGGGACCAACTACGAGCAGTACTTC. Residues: CASSRAGGTNYEQYF.

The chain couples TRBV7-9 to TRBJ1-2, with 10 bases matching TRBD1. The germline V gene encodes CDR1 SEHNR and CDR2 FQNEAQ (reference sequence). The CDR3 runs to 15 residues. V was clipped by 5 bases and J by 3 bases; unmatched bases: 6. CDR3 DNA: TGTGCCAGCAGCCTCGACAGGGGGCTTGACTATGGCTACACCTTC. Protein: CASSLDRGLDYGYTF.

The CDR3 sequence is CASSLSPRDRNTIYF. As DNA, the CDR3 is TGTGCCAGCAGCTTGTCCCCGAGAGACCGAAACACCATATATTTT. This chain joins TRBV5-5 and TRBJ1-3; D gene uncertain. Trimming took 1 base from V and 5 from J, leaving 13 bases between them. The CDR3 extends over 15 amino acids. Germline loops: CDR1 SGHKS, CDR2 YYEKEE (reference sequence).

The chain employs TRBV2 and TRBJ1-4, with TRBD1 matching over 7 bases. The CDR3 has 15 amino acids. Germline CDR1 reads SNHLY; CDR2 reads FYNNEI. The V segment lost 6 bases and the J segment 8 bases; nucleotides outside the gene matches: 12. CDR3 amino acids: CASRERTGVGEKLFF. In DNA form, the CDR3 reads TGTGCCAGCAGGGAGCGAACAGGGGTTGGAGAAAAACTGTTTTTT.

The CDR3 spells CASSQVPASGGNKQYF. CDR3 coding DNA: TGTGCCAGCAGCCAAGTCCCGGCTAGCGGGGGGAACAAGCAGTACTTC. This sequence joins TRBV14 and TRBJ2-7; 11 bases match TRBD2. CDR3 size: 16 residues. The V gene end was trimmed by 1 base and the J gene end by 8 bases; junction bases not matched to a gene: 10. Germline CDR1 is SGHDN and CDR2 is FVKESK.

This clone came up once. The CDR3 region is CGTSGVDDTQYF. The CDR3 coding sequence is TGTGGGACTAGCGGGGTAGACGATACGCAGTATTTT. The V gene is TRBV7-9, the J gene TRBJ2-3, with 12 positions matching TRBD2. The V gene's germline CDR1 is SEHNR and CDR2 FQNEAQ (reference sequence). The CDR3 totals 12 residues.

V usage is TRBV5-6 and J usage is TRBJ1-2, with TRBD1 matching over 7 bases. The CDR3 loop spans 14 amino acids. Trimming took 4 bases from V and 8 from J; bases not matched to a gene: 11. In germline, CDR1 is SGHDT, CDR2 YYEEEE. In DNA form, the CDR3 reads TGTGCCAGCAGCCATCCTACAGGGGCAAAGGGCTACACCTTC. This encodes CASSHPTGAKGYTF. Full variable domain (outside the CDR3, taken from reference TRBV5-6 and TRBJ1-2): DAGVTQSPTHLIKTRGQQVTLRCSPKSGHDTVSWYQQALGQGPQFIFQYYEEEERQRGNFPDRFSGHQFPNYSSELNVNALLLGDSALYLCASSHPTGAKGYTFGSGTRLTVV.

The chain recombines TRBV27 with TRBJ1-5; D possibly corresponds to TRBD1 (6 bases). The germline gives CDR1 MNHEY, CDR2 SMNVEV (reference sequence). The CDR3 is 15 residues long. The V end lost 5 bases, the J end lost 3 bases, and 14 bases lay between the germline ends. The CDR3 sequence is CASSKAGAANQPQHF. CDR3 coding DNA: TGTGCCAGCAGTAAGGCGGGGGCTGCCAATCAGCCCCAGCATTTT.

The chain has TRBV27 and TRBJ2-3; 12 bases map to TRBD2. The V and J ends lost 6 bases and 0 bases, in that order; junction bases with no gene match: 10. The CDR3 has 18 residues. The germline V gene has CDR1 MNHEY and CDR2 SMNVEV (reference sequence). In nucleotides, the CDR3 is TGTGCCAGCAGACGCCCCGGGACTAGCGGGTTAAGCACAGATACGCAGTATTTT. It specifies CASRRPGTSGLSTDTQYF.

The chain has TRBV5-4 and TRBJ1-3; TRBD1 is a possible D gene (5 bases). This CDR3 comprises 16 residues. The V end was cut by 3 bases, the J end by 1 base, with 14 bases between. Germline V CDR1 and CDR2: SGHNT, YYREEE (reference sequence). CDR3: CASSSGGGFSGNTIYF. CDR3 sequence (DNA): TGTGCCAGCAGCTCGGGGGGGGGATTTTCTGGAAACACCATATATTTT.

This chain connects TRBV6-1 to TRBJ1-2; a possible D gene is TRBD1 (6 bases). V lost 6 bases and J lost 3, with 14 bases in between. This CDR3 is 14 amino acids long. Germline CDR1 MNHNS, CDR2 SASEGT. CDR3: CASSRGGTDYGYTF. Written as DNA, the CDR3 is TGTGCCAGCAGCCGAGGGGGGACCGACTATGGCTACACCTTC.